Listed here is a single T cell receptor (beta chain). Its antigen is unidentified. The sample originates from a study of CD8+CD57+ T cells in acquired aplastic anemia. About the research overall: Mean DNA quantity obtained from sorted CD4+ and CD8+ cells was 3 to 3.5 ug.

Profiling of TCR beta VDJ combinations and CDR3 sequences used genomic DNA as template. TCRdb re-called the reads with MiXCR, one entry per CDR3 protein. The sample contains fewer than 150,000 distinct CDR3 sequences, 40% to 60% of which appear only once. The V gene lost 1 base and the J gene lost 0 bases, with 7 bases spanning the gap. The CDR3 runs 13 residues. The germline gives CDR1 SQVTM, CDR2 ANQGSEA. Study outcomes and limitations: Significance was not reached for CD8+ Simpson's diversity between patients and controls.

This chain links TRBV29-1 with TRBJ2-7; D gene ambiguous. The specimen sequenced was sorted CD4+, CD8+, or CD8+CD57+ T cells (not recorded which) from PBMCs. This receptor was obtained from a human donor in good health, serving as a control. The CDR3 reads CSVEAPHSYEQYF. For the CDR3, the DNA is TGCAGCGTTGAAGCACCGCACTCCTACGAGCAGTACTTC.